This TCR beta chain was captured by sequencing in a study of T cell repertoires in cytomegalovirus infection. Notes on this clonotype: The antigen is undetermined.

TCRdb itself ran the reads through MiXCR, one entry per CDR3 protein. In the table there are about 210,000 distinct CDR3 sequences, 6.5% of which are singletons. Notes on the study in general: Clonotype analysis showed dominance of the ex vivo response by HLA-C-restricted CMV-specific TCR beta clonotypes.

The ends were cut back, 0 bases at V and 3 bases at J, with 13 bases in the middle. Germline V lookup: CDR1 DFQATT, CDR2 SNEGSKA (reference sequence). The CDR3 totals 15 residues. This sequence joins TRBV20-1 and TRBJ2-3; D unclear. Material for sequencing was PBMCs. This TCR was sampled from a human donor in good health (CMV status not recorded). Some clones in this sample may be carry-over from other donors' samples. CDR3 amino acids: CSARDYGHLTDTQYF. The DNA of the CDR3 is TGCAGTGCTAGAGATTATGGCCACCTGACAGATACGCAGTATTTT.